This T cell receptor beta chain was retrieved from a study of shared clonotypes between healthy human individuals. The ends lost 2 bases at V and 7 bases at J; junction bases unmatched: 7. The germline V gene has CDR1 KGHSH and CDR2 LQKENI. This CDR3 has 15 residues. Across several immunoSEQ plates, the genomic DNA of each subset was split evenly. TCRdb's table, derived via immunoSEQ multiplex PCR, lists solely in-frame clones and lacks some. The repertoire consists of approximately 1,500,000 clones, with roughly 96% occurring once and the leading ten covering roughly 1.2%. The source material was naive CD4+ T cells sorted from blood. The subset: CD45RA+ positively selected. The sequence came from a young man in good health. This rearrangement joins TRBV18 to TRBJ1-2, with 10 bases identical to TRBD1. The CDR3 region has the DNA TGTGCCAGCTCACCAACTCGACAGGGGGCTGTTGGCTACACCTTC. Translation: CASSPTRQGAVGYTF.